This note documents a single T cell receptor beta chain sequence. As yet, its antigen is unknown. An assay was performed, and its level was deep. Data came from immunoSEQ multiplex PCR; TCRdb stores just in-frame clones and leaves some out. The sample shows about 690,000 clones, about nine tenths of them seen only once. These data are taken from a study of shared clonotypes between healthy human individuals. Points from the study as a whole: The authors expected sequencing depth to affect clonotype sharing among donors. For naive CD4 cells, around 5.1% of clonotypes were shared across a few donors. Non-shared clonotypes had lower generation probabilities than those shared by all four donors.

There are 13 residues in the CDR3. Germline trimming cut 5 bases from V and 4 bases from J; bases unmatched to any gene: 4. In germline, CDR1 is SGHVS, CDR2 FNYEAQ. Sequenced sample: memory CD8+ T cells from PBMCs. Subset in this sample: CD45RO+ cells pooled with CCR7-negative TemRA cells. This sequence was found in a man younger than 35 in good health. Some clones in this sample may be carry-over from other donors' samples. The gene calls are TRBV7-6 and TRBJ1-1; TRBD1 agrees at 7 bases. The CDR3 DNA follows: TGTGCCAGCAGCCAGGGACAGATCACTGAAGCTTTCTTT. Encoded protein: CASSQGQITEAFF.